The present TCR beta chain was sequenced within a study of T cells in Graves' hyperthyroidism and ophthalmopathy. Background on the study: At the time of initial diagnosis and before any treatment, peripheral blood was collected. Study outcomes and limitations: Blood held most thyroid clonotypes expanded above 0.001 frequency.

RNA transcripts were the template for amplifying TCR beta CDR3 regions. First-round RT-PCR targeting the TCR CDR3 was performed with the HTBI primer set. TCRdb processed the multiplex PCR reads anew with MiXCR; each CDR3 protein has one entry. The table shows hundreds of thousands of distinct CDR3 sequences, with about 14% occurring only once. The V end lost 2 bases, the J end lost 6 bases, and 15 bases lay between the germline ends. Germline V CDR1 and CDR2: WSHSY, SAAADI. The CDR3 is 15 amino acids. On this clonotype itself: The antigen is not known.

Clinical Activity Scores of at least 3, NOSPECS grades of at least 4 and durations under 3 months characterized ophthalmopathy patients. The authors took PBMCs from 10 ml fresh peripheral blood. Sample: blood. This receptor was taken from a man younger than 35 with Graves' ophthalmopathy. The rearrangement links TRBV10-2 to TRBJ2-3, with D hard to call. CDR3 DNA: TGCGCCAGCAGTGAGAACAGCTACCGTGGCGATACGCAGTATTTT. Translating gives CASSENSYRGDTQYF.